Listed here are 26 T cell receptor beta chains from one sample, sequenced in a study of blood T cell repertoires in COVID-19 (TCRdb year 2020). The library was built by means of the immunoSEQ multiplex PCR assay. TCRdb carries this immuneACCESS record with in-frame sequences only. Its versions omit some clonotypes, under half of them owing to an unresolved V gene in the studies checked, with the rest unexplained. This sample comprises tens of thousands of clones, roughly 90% of them detected only once. The ten largest clones capture under 8.5% of the sample. Sequenced sample: peripheral blood. Receptors were obtained from a man aged 55-75 years with active COVID-19.

The chain links TRBV14 to TRBJ1-1; TRBD1 matches 8 bases. The CDR3 loop spans 13 amino acids. Trimming took 1 base from V and 13 from J; bases not matched to a gene: 8. The germline V gene encodes CDR1 SGHDN and CDR2 FVKESK. In nucleotides, the CDR3 is TGTGCCAGCAGCCAAGGGACAGGGAATCGCGATTTCTTT. Encoded protein: CASSQGTGNRDFF.

This clone was recorded once. CDR3 nucleotide sequence: TGCAGCGTCGGAGTCTATGAGCAGTTCTTC. Its protein product is CSVGVYEQFF. V gene TRBV29-1 combines with J gene TRBJ2-1; D is unresolved. Germline lookup yields CDR1 SQVTM and CDR2 ANQGSEA. V was shortened by 6 bases and J by 8 bases, with 8 bases between the two germline ends. The CDR3 length is 10 residues.

The chain joins TRBV9 to TRBJ2-1; 8 nucleotides match TRBD2. With V trimmed by 1 base and J by 5 bases, 2 bases remained unmatched. CDR3 length equals 14 residues. Germline values: CDR1 SGDLS, CDR2 YYNGEE. Written as DNA, the CDR3 is TGTGCCAGCAGCGTACCACTAGCGGACAATGAGCAGTTCTTC. It yields the protein CASSVPLADNEQFF.

The J gene is TRBJ2-2, the V gene TRBV19; 10 nucleotides agree with TRBD1. Germline V gene sequence: CDR1 LNHDA, CDR2 SQIVND (reference sequence). V gave up 6 bases and J gave up 3 bases; unmatched junction bases: 4. The CDR3 has 15 amino acids. The CDR3 reads CASRTGGFDTGELFF. CDR3 DNA: TGTGCCAGTAGGACAGGGGGCTTCGACACCGGGGAGCTGTTTTTT.

J is TRBJ2-6 and V is TRBV6-2 or TRBV6-3; 8 bases agree with TRBD1. J lost 3 bases, V lost 4 bases, and 8 bases had no gene match. The CDR3 consists of 17 residues. CDR1 and CDR2 from the germline V gene are MNHEY and SVGEGT. CDR3 DNA: TGTGCCAGCAGTTCAACAGGGGGGATTAGTGGGGCCAACGTCCTGACTTTC. It specifies CASSSTGGISGANVLTF.

The chain joins TRBV5-5 to TRBJ1-1, with D possibly being TRBD1 (6 bases). This CDR3 has 14 residues. Germline V gives CDR1 SGHKS, CDR2 YYEKEE (reference sequence). V dropped 2 bases and J dropped 4 bases, with 12 bases sitting between them. The CDR3 reads CASSFRQVATEAFF. Here the CDR3 DNA reads TGTGCCAGCAGCTTTCGACAGGTGGCCACTGAAGCTTTCTTT.

A word on this clone: One end of the junction fails to match germline, which may point to a read error. The CDR3: CASSSGGVTDAQYF. In DNA, the CDR3 is TGTGCCAGCAGCTCGGGAGGGGTGACAGATGCGCAGTATTTT. The V and J genes are TRBV11-2 and TRBJ2-3; 8 nucleotides line up with TRBD2. The V gene's germline CDR1 is SGHAT and CDR2 FQNNGV. The CDR3 has 14 residues.

The chain carries TRBV30 and TRBJ2-2; no definite D call. There are 11 residues in the CDR3. Between the trimmed V and J ends, which lost 6 bases and 6 bases, there was a span of 8 bases. CDR1 and CDR2 (germline): GTSNPN, SVGIG (reference sequence). The CDR3 DNA sequence: TGTGCCTGTTCGCGTCCCGGGGAGCTGTTTTTT. Protein sequence: CACSRPGELFF.

The chain uses TRBV28 and TRBJ2-5; TRBD1 matches 9 bases. This CDR3 region has 16 residues. Germline lookup yields CDR1 MDHEN and CDR2 SYDVKM. V shed 3 bases, J shed 5 bases, and the junction held 10 bases outside the gene matches. CDR3 sequence (DNA): TGTGCCAGCAGTTTGGGAACAGGGGGCTTCGTGGAGACCCAGTACTTC. Its protein product is CASSLGTGGFVETQYF.

V usage is TRBV21-1 and J usage is TRBJ1-4; the D call in the table, TRBD1, was not verified against the DNA. TRBV21-1 is a pseudogene segment. The CDR3 has 13 amino acids. This chain's CDR3 is CASSNRVSRKLFF. The DNA for the CDR3 is TGTGCCAGCAGCAACAGGGTGAGCCGAAAACTGTTTTTT.

V is TRBV21-1 and J is TRBJ1-1; no check of the table's D call, TRBD1, against the DNA was made. TRBV21-1 is an annotated pseudogene. This CDR3 region has 16 residues. The CDR3 reads CASSKVGRGLNTEAFF. In DNA, the CDR3 is TGTGCCAGCAGCAAAGTGGGCAGGGGGCTGAACACTGAAGCTTTCTTT.

The gene calls are TRBV14 and TRBJ1-2; TRBD1 is a possible D gene (5 bases). This CDR3 region has 15 residues. Trimming shortened V by 0 bases and J by 6 bases, and 14 bases separated the two germline ends. The germline V gene encodes CDR1 SGHDN and CDR2 FVKESK. The CDR3 coding sequence is TGTGCCAGCAGCCAAGATAATGGGGGGGTGGATGGCTACACCTTC. Encoded protein: CASSQDNGGVDGYTF.

The rearrangement uses TRBV6-5 and TRBJ1-5; possible D gene TRBD1, 5 bases. Trimming stripped 7 bases from V and 4 bases from J, with 17 bases between. This CDR3 is 15 amino acids long. The V gene's germline CDR1 is MNHEY and CDR2 SVGAGI. The CDR3 sequence is CASKRKPGGNQPQHF. DNA for the CDR3: TGTGCCAGCAAACGCAAACCCGGGGGGAATCAGCCCCAGCATTTT.

This chain joins TRBV5-1 and TRBJ1-2; 8 bases line up with TRBD1. Looked up from germline, CDR1 is SGHRS and CDR2 is YFSETQ. Trimming removed 4 bases from V and 3 bases from J; junction bases left unmatched: 5. The CDR3 has 14 residues. CDR3 protein: CASSTSGQDYGYTF. CDR3 in DNA: TGCGCCAGCAGCACATCGGGACAGGACTATGGCTACACCTTC. Supplemented by reference TRBV5-1 and TRBJ1-2, the full variable domain reads KAGVTQTPRYLIKTRGQQVTLSCSPISGHRSVSWYQQTPGQGLQFLFEYFSETQRNKGNFPGRFSGRQFSNSRSEMNVSTLELGDSALYLCASSTSGQDYGYTFGSGTRLTVV.

Remarks on this clone: The identical CDR3 is also encoded by other nucleotide sequences in the sample. V and J are TRBV3-1 (or the pseudogene TRBV3-2) and TRBJ1-1, with no clear D. The germline gives CDR1 LGHDT, CDR2 YNNKEL (reference sequence). This CDR3 is built from 13 residues. Trimming shortened V by 1 base and J by 4 bases, and 7 bases separated the two germline ends. CDR3 sequence: CASSQVGSTEAFF. DNA for the CDR3: TGTGCCAGCAGCCAAGTCGGGAGCACTGAAGCTTTCTTT.

The CDR3 here is CASGGRLQETQYF. The DNA of the CDR3 is TGTGCCAGCGGCGGTCGGCTCCAAGAGACCCAGTACTTC. The chain is built from TRBV6-5 and TRBJ2-5; D remains unclear. This CDR3 has 13 residues. Germline V gene lookup returns CDR1 MNHEY and CDR2 SVGAGI. Trimming shortened V by 8 bases and J by 1 base, and 11 bases separated the two germline ends.

This chain uses TRBV5-1 with TRBJ1-1; the D is unclear. Germline assignment: CDR1 SGHRS and CDR2 YFSETQ. The CDR3 length is 13 residues. The germline V and J ends were trimmed by 1 base and 6 bases, with 10 bases remaining between them. This CDR3 is CASSLLAGPEAFF. The CDR3 DNA reads as TGCGCCAGCAGCTTGTTAGCGGGCCCTGAAGCTTTCTTT.

This clone was seen just once. The V gene is TRBV11-2, the J gene TRBJ2-7; 7 bases fit TRBD1. This CDR3 has 14 amino acids. Germline CDR1 SGHAT, CDR2 FQNNGV. V gave up 2 bases and J gave up 4 bases; unmatched junction bases: 5. The CDR3 loop is CASSLKGGPYEQYF. The CDR3 DNA reads TGTGCCAGCAGCTTAAAAGGGGGCCCGTACGAGCAGTACTTC.

This clone was detected only a few times. This chain joins TRBV11-2 and TRBJ2-7; 16 bases align to TRBD2. The V segment lost 3 bases and the J segment 4 bases; nucleotides outside the gene matches: 3. The CDR3 totals 16 residues. Germline CDR1 and CDR2: SGHAT and FQNNGV. The CDR3, as DNA: TGTGCCAGCAGCTTGGGACTAGCGGGAGGGTTATACGAGCAGTACTTC. Its translation: CASSLGLAGGLYEQYF.

The genes are TRBV10-2 and TRBJ2-1, with 9 bases lining up with TRBD2. After removal of 0 bases from V and 4 bases from J, the junction contained 7 bases not matched to a gene. In germline, CDR1 is WSHSY, CDR2 SAAADI. This CDR3 is built from 17 residues. CDR3 bases: TGCGCCAGCAGTGAGTCGCGGCTAGCGGGGCCATACAATGAGCAGTTCTTC. Translated, it gives CASSESRLAGPYNEQFF.

The chain joins TRBV19 to TRBJ1-5; a possible D gene is TRBD1 (5 bases). The CDR3 covers 18 residues. V gave up 6 bases and J gave up 7 bases, with 28 bases separating them. Per germline, CDR1 LNHDA and CDR2 SQIVND (reference sequence). DNA of the CDR3: TGTGCCAGTAGCAAGGGGCCCTTTAGGGATAAAGCCCTACAGCCCCAGCATTTT. Translated: CASSKGPFRDKALQPQHF.

The V gene is TRBV7-3, the J gene TRBJ2-1; 8 bases agree with TRBD2. CDR3 length: 17 residues. Per the germline V gene, CDR1 is SGHTA and CDR2 is FQGTGA. Trimming cost V 1 base and J 8 bases; bases outside gene matches: 13. In DNA form, the CDR3 reads TGTGCCAGCAGCTTAAATGGAGCGCGAGCGGGAGTGGATGAGCAGTTCTTC. Encoded protein: CASSLNGARAGVDEQFF.

The rearrangement uses TRBV19 and TRBJ2-5; 9 nucleotides align to TRBD2. CDR1 is LNHDA and CDR2 is SQIVND in the germline V gene (reference sequence). This CDR3 has 13 residues. V lost 9 bases to trimming and J lost 4 bases; unmatched junction nucleotides: 6. CDR3 sequence reads: CASERGDGETQYF. CDR3 nucleotide sequence: TGTGCCAGCGAGCGGGGGGATGGAGAGACCCAGTACTTC.

The genes are TRBV10-1 and TRBJ2-1; 10 nucleotides agree with TRBD2. There are 16 residues in the CDR3. The J segment lost 7 bases and the V segment lost 4 bases, leaving 10 bases of the junction unmatched. The germline gives CDR1 WNHNN, CDR2 SYGVQD (reference sequence). The CDR3 reads CASSASSGSFINEQFF. CDR3 sequence (DNA): TGCGCCAGCAGTGCGTCTAGCGGGAGTTTTATAAATGAGCAGTTCTTC.

The V gene is TRBV19, the J gene TRBJ1-1; no definite D call. V was trimmed by 3 bases and J by 6 bases, leaving 11 bases between them. This CDR3 region has 13 residues. Germline lookup yields CDR1 LNHDA and CDR2 SQIVND (reference sequence). The CDR3 reads CASSISGFAEAFF. The CDR3 DNA sequence: TGTGCCAGTAGTATTTCGGGTTTCGCTGAAGCTTTCTTT. Combining the CDR3 with reference TRBV19 and TRBJ1-1 gives the whole variable domain DGGITQSPKYLFRKEGQNVTLSCEQNLNHDAMYWYRQDPGQGLRLIYYSQIVNDFQKGDIAEGYSVSREKKESFPLTVTSAQKNPTAFYLCASSISGFAEAFFGQGTRLTVV.

This chain joins TRBV28 and TRBJ1-1; perhaps TRBD1 as D (6 bases). Deletions cut 7 bases from V and 3 bases from J, with 18 bases between. Germline CDR1 and CDR2: MDHEN and SYDVKM. The CDR3 length is 15 residues. CDR3 nucleotides: TGTGCCAGCAAAACCGGGGGGAAGGGGGACACTGAAGCTTTCTTT. It specifies CASKTGGKGDTEAFF.